Reported below is one T cell receptor (beta chain). The data were obtained in a study of blood T cell repertoires in COVID-19. J was trimmed by 5 bases and V by 5 bases; bases with no gene match: 9. This CDR3 has 15 residues. Germline CDR1 and CDR2: LNHDA and SQIVND (reference sequence). TCRdb's copy holds only in-frame clones and misses some; the assay was immunoSEQ multiplex PCR. The sample has roughly 100,000 clones, around 90% seen once. Seattle researchers signed up patients amid active infection and tracked them longitudinally. The chain employs TRBV19 and TRBJ2-5; 9 bases are shared with TRBD1. Material for sequencing was peripheral blood. The TCR originated in a human donor with COVID-19, enrolled during active disease. The donor label of this sample is uncertain. CDR3: CASSLWTGEGETQYF. The CDR3 nucleotides read TGTGCCAGTAGTCTATGGACAGGGGAGGGGGAGACCCAGTACTTC.